The sequence of this T cell receptor (beta chain) was determined in a study of cytomegalovirus exposure and HLA in healthy donors. The PCR used 60 Vbeta and 13 Jbeta primers. Generated by immunoSEQ multiplex PCR, the TCRdb table keeps only in-frame clones and is missing some. This table holds around 120,000 clones, 8% to 10% found once. The germline CDR1 and CDR2 sequences are LGHNA and YSLEER. Trimming removed 1 base at V and 5 bases at J, with 11 bases between. The CDR3 is made up of 15 amino acids. The table lists this clone with a few counts. The sample comprised PBMCs. The J gene is TRBJ1-4, the V gene TRBV4-3; no reliable D call. The receptor's source is a man aged 25-45 years in good health and CMV-seronegative. In DNA, the CDR3 is TGCGCCAGCAGCCAAGTGAAGACATCCAATGAAAAACTGTTTTTT. Translated, it gives CASSQVKTSNEKLFF.